The 27 T cell receptor beta chains in this list originate from one sample, sequenced in a study of blood T cell repertoires in COVID-19. The method was immunoSEQ multiplex PCR; TCRdb's version includes in-frame clones alone and lacks a portion of them. The table includes over 300,000 clones, around 90% detected once. The source material was peripheral blood. These receptors were taken from a man aged 35 to 55 with acute or convalescent COVID-19.

Concerning this clone itself: Germline and junction disagree at one end, which may indicate a read error. The V and J genes are TRBV6-1 and TRBJ2-2; possibly TRBD1 for D (6 bases). Germline assignment: CDR1 MNHNS and CDR2 SASEGT. CDR3 length: 18 residues. The CDR3 spells CASREVENRERWTGELFF. The CDR3 DNA sequence: TGTGCCAGCAGGGAAGTCGAAAACAGGGAAAGGTGGACCGGGGAGCTGTTTTTT.

The J gene is TRBJ1-4, the V gene TRBV5-1; D possibly corresponds to TRBD1 (5 bases). Per the germline V gene, CDR1 is SGHRS and CDR2 is YFSETQ. CDR3 length: 16 amino acids. V lost 4 bases and J 4 bases, leaving 17 bases between the germline ends. The CDR3 DNA sequence: TGCGCCAGCAGCGACCTCCTAGACAGCAGTAATGAAAAACTGTTTTTT. It translates to CASSDLLDSSNEKLFF.

The chain has TRBV27 and TRBJ2-3, with 9 bases identical to TRBD2. This CDR3 spans 16 amino acids. J lost 1 base, V lost 6 bases, and 8 bases had no gene match. Germline V lookup: CDR1 MNHEY, CDR2 SMNVEV (reference sequence). The CDR3 DNA reads TGTGCCAGCAGAGAGAACCCTAGCGGGGGCACAGATACGCAGTATTTT. Translating it yields CASRENPSGGTDTQYF.

The V gene is TRBV7-6, the J gene TRBJ1-1; D perhaps matches TRBD1 (6 bases). Germline assignment: CDR1 SGHVS and CDR2 FNYEAQ. CDR3 length: 13 residues. With 7 bases removed from V and 1 base from J, the gap between germline ends came to 10 bases. Written as DNA, the CDR3 is TGTGCCAGCATACGGACAGCGAACACTGAAGCTTTCTTT. Translated: CASIRTANTEAFF.

The J gene is TRBJ2-2, the V gene TRBV28; 7 nucleotides align to TRBD2. The CDR3 loop spans 16 amino acids. Germline V gene sequence: CDR1 MDHEN, CDR2 SYDVKM. V trimming: 7 bases; J trimming: 0 bases; junction bases outside the gene matches: 8. DNA of the CDR3: TGTGCCAGCACCCCCTGGGCGGGGGCGAACACCGGGGAGCTGTTTTTT. Its translation is CASTPWAGANTGELFF.

The chain carries TRBV2 and TRBJ1-6, with 10 bases that match TRBD1. This CDR3 spans 14 amino acids. The germline CDR1 and CDR2 sequences are SNHLY and FYNNEI. J gave up 10 bases and V 5 bases, and 5 bases lay outside the gene matches. CDR3 DNA sequence: TGTGCCAGCAGTAGGGACAGGGGAGGCTCACCCCTCCACTTT. Protein: CASSRDRGGSPLHF.

This chain joins TRBV2 and TRBJ2-7, with D possibly being TRBD1 (5 bases). CDR3 length: 14 residues. Germline V gene data show CDR1 as SNHLY and CDR2 as FYNNEI. Trimming stripped 5 bases from V and 4 bases from J, with 15 bases between. CDR3 amino acids: CASSRQAKGYEQYF. The CDR3 region has the DNA TGTGCCAGCAGTAGACAAGCAAAGGGGTACGAGCAGTACTTC. The full variable domain, its missing parts supplied by reference TRBV2 and TRBJ2-7, is EPEVTQTPSHQVTQMGQEVILRCVPISNHLYFYWYRQILGQKVEFLVSFYNNEISEKSEIFDDQFSVERPDGSNFTLKIRSTKLEDSAMYFCASSRQAKGYEQYFGPGTRLTVT.

This chain joins TRBV13 and TRBJ1-2; possible D gene TRBD1, 5 bases. In germline, CDR1 is PRHDT, CDR2 FYEKMQ (reference sequence). This CDR3 is built from 14 residues. Trimming took off 2 bases at V and 6 bases at J, with 13 bases between the two ends. CDR3 nucleotides: TGTGCCAGCAGCTTACCCTCAGGGAAGGATGGCTACACCTTC. It codes for CASSLPSGKDGYTF.

The rearrangement uses TRBV6-5 and TRBJ1-2, with TRBD1 identical over 7 bases. The CDR3 totals 13 residues. V lost 8 bases to trimming and J lost 6 bases; unmatched junction nucleotides: 9. Per germline, CDR1 MNHEY and CDR2 SVGAGI. The DNA of the CDR3 is TGTGCCAGCGCCCGCACAGGGGAAGATGGCTACACCTTC. Amino acids: CASARTGEDGYTF.

The rearrangement uses TRBV29-1 and TRBJ2-4; 13 bases are shared with TRBD2. V gave up 6 bases and J gave up 4 bases; unmatched junction bases: 3. CDR1 SQVTM and CDR2 ANQGSEA come from the germline V gene. The CDR3 runs 14 residues. CDR3 in amino acids: CSVWTSGRKNIQYF. As DNA, the CDR3 is TGCAGCGTCTGGACTAGCGGGAGAAAAAACATTCAGTACTTC. The variable domain in full, completed from reference TRBV29-1 and TRBJ2-4, reads SAVISQKPSRDICQRGTSLTIQCQVDSQVTMMFWYRQQPGQSLTLIATANQGSEATYESGFVIDKFPISRPNLTFSTLTVSNMSPEDSSIYLCSVWTSGRKNIQYFGAGTRLSVL.

V usage is TRBV3-1 (or the pseudogene TRBV3-2) and J usage is TRBJ1-6, with D uncertain. The CDR3 runs 15 residues. V shed 1 base and J shed 5 bases, with 9 bases lying between them. In germline, CDR1 is LGHDT, CDR2 YNNKEL (reference sequence). The CDR3, as DNA: TGTGCCAGCAGCCAAGGTCTAGTCCATAATTCACCCCTCCACTTT. This encodes CASSQGLVHNSPLHF.

CDR3 loop: CASSLTGDSNTGELFF. As DNA, the CDR3 is TGTGCCAGCAGCTTAACCGGAGACAGCAACACCGGGGAGCTGTTTTTT. The rearrangement joins TRBV7-3 to TRBJ2-2; D possibly corresponds to TRBD1 (5 bases). CDR3 length: 16 amino acids. The V and J ends lost 0 bases and 2 bases respectively, with 10 bases between them. Germline V gene sequence: CDR1 SGHTA, CDR2 FQGTGA. The full variable domain, with the rest looked up from reference TRBV7-3 and TRBJ2-2, is GAGVSQTPSNKVTEKGKYVELRCDPISGHTALYWYRQSLGQGPEFLIYFQGTGAADDSGLPNDRFFAVRPEGSVSTLKIQRTERGDSAVYLCASSLTGDSNTGELFFGEGSRLTVL.

The genes are TRBV4-1 and TRBJ1-4; unclear D gene. Germline loops: CDR1 MGHRA, CDR2 YSYEKL. This CDR3 spans 16 amino acids. Trimming removed 3 bases from V and 8 bases from J, with 19 bases in between. The CDR3 is CASSHGSIGDKEKLFF. As DNA, the CDR3 is TGCGCCAGCAGCCACGGGTCAATAGGTGATAAGGAAAAACTGTTTTTT.

CDR3 in amino acids: CASSVGQSTEAFF. CDR3 in DNA: TGTGCCAGCAGCGTAGGACAGAGCACTGAAGCTTTCTTT. The chain recombines TRBV9 with TRBJ1-1; TRBD1 is a possible D gene (5 bases). CDR1 and CDR2 from the germline V gene are SGDLS and YYNGEE. This CDR3 is 13 amino acids long. With 0 bases removed from V and 4 bases from J, the gap between germline ends came to 7 bases.

This clone was recorded only once. The chain carries TRBV30 and TRBJ1-5; D remains unclear. Trimming pared 1 base from V and 6 bases from J, leaving 10 bases between. Germline V CDR1 and CDR2: GTSNPN, SVGIG (reference sequence). CDR3 length equals 13 residues. The CDR3 sequence is CAWSDGRGQPQHF. The CDR3 DNA follows: TGTGCCTGGAGTGATGGACGGGGTCAGCCCCAGCATTTT.

The chain uses TRBV15 and TRBJ1-2; no reliable D call. The V gene lost 0 bases and the J gene lost 8 bases, with 19 bases spanning the gap. Germline V gene lookup returns CDR1 LNHNV and CDR2 YYDKDF (reference sequence). The CDR3 has 16 residues. In DNA form, the CDR3 reads TGTGCCACCAGCAGAGATAGGGCGGCTATGGCTAGCGGCTACACCTTC. Amino acids: CATSRDRAAMASGYTF.

For this clone: Distinct nucleotide sequences in the sample also encode this CDR3. CDR3 nucleotides: TGCGCCAGCAGCCTCGGACAGGGGACCTACGAGCAGTACTTC. Protein sequence: CASSLGQGTYEQYF. The chain uses TRBV4-3 and TRBJ2-7; 9 bases align to TRBD1. V lost 4 bases to trimming and J lost 2 bases; unmatched junction nucleotides: 3. This CDR3 comprises 14 residues. Germline V gives CDR1 LGHNA, CDR2 YSLEER.

CDR3 region: CASSPPGGSTDTQYF. As DNA, the CDR3 is TGTGCCAGCAGTCCTCCAGGGGGATCAACAGATACGCAGTATTTT. This chain joins TRBV4-2 and TRBJ2-3, with TRBD1 matching 7 bases. Germline V gene lookup returns CDR1 LGHNA and CDR2 YNFKEQ. The CDR3 has 15 residues. Germline trimming cut 6 bases from V and 3 bases from J; bases unmatched to any gene: 9.

The chain is built from TRBV11-3 and TRBJ2-5; 10 nucleotides match TRBD2. The CDR3 is 15 amino acids. Germline trimming cut 2 bases from V and 3 bases from J; bases unmatched to any gene: 3. CDR1 is SGHNT, CDR2 YENEEA, per germline. The CDR3, as DNA: TGTGCCAGCAGCTTAAGGACTAGCGGAGAAGAGACCCAGTACTTC. Translation gives CASSLRTSGEETQYF.

This clone has a single count. The chain has TRBV27 and TRBJ2-5; TRBD1 agrees at 7 bases. The CDR3 totals 15 residues. Trimming at V came to 1 base and at J to 4 bases, leaving 6 bases not matched to a gene. Germline-derived CDR1 and CDR2 are MNHEY and SMNVEV (reference sequence). For the CDR3, the DNA is TGTGCCAGCAGTTTATTTTCGGACAGGAGAGAGACCCAGTACTTC. Residues: CASSLFSDRRETQYF.

The chain has TRBV9 and TRBJ2-1, with TRBD2 matching 14 bases. CDR3 length equals 16 residues. Germline V CDR1 and CDR2: SGDLS, YYNGEE. V dropped 3 bases and J dropped 9; count of bases not matched to a gene: 8. This CDR3 reads CASSEKTSGRAVEQFF. The CDR3 DNA reads as TGTGCCAGCAGCGAGAAGACTAGCGGGAGGGCCGTTGAGCAGTTCTTC.

This rearrangement joins TRBV10-3 to TRBJ2-7, with TRBD1 as a possible D gene (5 bases). V lost 6 bases and J 1 base, leaving 7 bases between the germline ends. The length of the CDR3 is 12 residues. Germline values: CDR1 ENHRY, CDR2 SYGVKD. The CDR3 region has the DNA TGTGCCATCAGGACAGATTCCTACGAGCAGTACTTC. Translated: CAIRTDSYEQYF.

CDR3 in DNA: TGTGCCAGCAGCCAAGACGGAGGAGGGGACGAGACCCAGTACTTC. Translation: CASSQDGGGDETQYF. The V and J genes are TRBV3-1 (or the pseudogene TRBV3-2) and TRBJ2-5, with D possibly TRBD2 on 6 matching bases. V lost 0 bases and J lost 5, with 13 bases in between. Germline V gene sequence: CDR1 LGHDT, CDR2 YNNKEL (reference sequence). The CDR3 loop spans 15 amino acids.

The chain is built from TRBV5-1 and TRBJ2-5, with a tentative D call TRBD2 (5 bases). The germline V and J ends were trimmed by 0 bases and 4 bases, with 10 bases remaining between them. Germline V gene lookup returns CDR1 SGHRS and CDR2 YFSETQ. The CDR3 contains 14 residues. The CDR3 nucleotides are TGCGCCAGCAGCTTGGCCCGGGGAACAGAGACCCAGTACTTC. It translates to CASSLARGTETQYF.

This chain joins TRBV5-6 and TRBJ2-4; 7 bases are a match to TRBD1. There are 15 residues in the CDR3. Germline assignment: CDR1 SGHDT and CDR2 YYEEEE. With V trimmed by 5 bases and J by 8 bases, 13 bases remained unmatched. For the CDR3, the DNA is TGTGCCAGCAGTTCCCTAGGGACAGATAGTTACATTCAGTACTTC. Translation gives CASSSLGTDSYIQYF.

The V and J genes are TRBV19 and TRBJ1-2; no reliable D call. CDR3 length: 12 residues. The germline V and J ends were trimmed by 6 bases and 1 base, with 6 bases remaining between them. CDR1 is LNHDA and CDR2 is SQIVND in the germline V gene (reference sequence). CDR3 nucleotide sequence: TGTGCCAGTAGCGGGGTTAACTATGGCTACACCTTC. It yields the protein CASSGVNYGYTF.

V and J are TRBV3-1 (or the pseudogene TRBV3-2) and TRBJ1-6; a weak D match, TRBD1 (5 bases). CDR1 and CDR2 from the germline V gene are LGHDT and YNNKEL (reference sequence). CDR3 length: 16 residues. V dropped 1 base and J dropped 8 bases, with 15 bases sitting between them. CDR3 bases: TGTGCCAGCAGCCAAGCCCGGGGGAGCGGGGATTCACCCCTCCACTTT. Translated: CASSQARGSGDSPLHF.